This T cell receptor (beta chain) was recovered during a study of Graves' ophthalmopathy and Graves' hyperthyroidism. Study observations and caveats: Blood samples also showed most expanded thyroid clonotypes exceeding 0.001 frequency. Cross-validated, the 13-signature model showed 87.88%/81.08% sensitivity/specificity, and 80%/75% in the test set.

Trimming took 5 bases from V and 5 from J, leaving 10 bases between them. Germline CDR1 and CDR2: MNHEY and SVGAGI. The CDR3 totals 13 residues. The TCR beta CDR3 regions underwent amplification from RNA transcripts. The first-round RT-PCR employed HTBI primers together with the Qiagen OneStep RT-PCR kit. A multiplex PCR was then performed as the second round. A single record per CDR3 protein comes from TCRdb applying MiXCR to the multiplex PCR reads. The sample has over a million distinct CDR3 sequences, 35% to 40% seen once. Uncontrolled infections, pregnancy, lactation or other autoimmune diseases led to patient exclusion. This clonotype was counted once. Its antigen is undetermined.

The TCR sequence derives from an adult man with Graves' hyperthyroidism. Sequenced material: peripheral blood or thyroid tissue (not recorded which). The chain joins TRBV6-5 to TRBJ1-5; D remains unclear. The CDR3 region has the DNA TGTGCCAGCAGTGAGGGCGGACATCAGCCCCAGCATTTT. This codes for CASSEGGHQPQHF.